This is a list of T cell receptor beta chains from one sample in a study of OX40 agonist ivuxolimab in advanced cancers. Assay: immunoSEQ multiplex PCR; the TCRdb copy retains only in-frame clones and omits some. The data show 71,000 or so clones, roughly 77% seen once. The sample in question was CD4+ or CD8+ T cells sorted from blood, obtained in a trial of the OX40 agonist ivuxolimab. The receptors derive from an adult with an advanced solid tumor such as melanoma, head and neck, liver or kidney cancer. Each CDR3 is given with its conserved first and last residue. D genes are given only for firm matches. Only part of the rows carry a size: once, few, many, or a class if the clone is expanded.

TRBJ2-3 | TRBV5-1 | . | . | CASSLSVGNGRTQYF | TGCGCCAGCAGCTTGTCGGTGGGAAACGGACGTACGCAGTATTTT
TRBJ2-1 | TRBV4-1 | . | . | CASSQDPSGRYNEQFF | TGCGCCAGCAGCCAAGATCCCAGCGGGCGCTACAATGAGCAGTTCTTC
TRBJ2-4 | TRBV4-1 | once | TRBD1 | CASSQGGQGARNIQYF | TGCGCCAGCAGCCAGGGGGGACAGGGGGCAAGGAACATTCAGTACTTC
TRBJ2-3 | TRBV6-1 | . | TRBD2 | CASQERGGTDTQYF | TGTGCCAGTCAAGAGCGGGGGGGCACAGATACGCAGTATTTT
TRBJ2-7 | TRBV25-1 | . | . | CASSGPLGDEQYF | TGTGCCAGCAGTGGCCCCTTAGGGGACGAGCAGTACTTC
TRBJ2-5 | TRBV18 | . | . | CASSLGRWGQETQYF | TGTGCCAGCTCACTGGGACGGTGGGGGCAAGAGACCCAGTACTTC
TRBJ1-5 | TRBV5-1 | . | TRBD1 | CASSLETGGNQPQHF | TGCGCCAGCAGCTTGGAGACAGGGGGCAATCAGCCCCAGCATTTT
TRBJ1-5 | TRBV6-5 | . | . | CASADDRDQPQHF | TGTGCCAGCGCAGATGACAGAGATCAGCCCCAGCATTTT
TRBJ2-3 | TRBV7-9 | few | . | CASSLRYTTDTQYF | TGTGCCAGCAGCTTAAGGTATACCACAGATACGCAGTATTTT
TRBJ1-1 | TRBV5-1 | . | . | CASSFPGNEAFF | TGCGCCAGCAGCTTTCCAGGGAATGAAGCTTTCTTT
TRBJ2-2 | TRBV9 | . | . | CASSATNTGELFF | TGTGCCAGCAGCGCAACAAACACCGGGGAGCTGTTTTTT
TRBJ2-1 | TRBV7-2 | . | . | CASNNDRGKYNEQFF | TGTGCCAGCAACAATGATCGCGGGAAGTACAATGAGCAGTTCTTC
TRBJ2-7 | TRBV18 | once | TRBD1 | CASSLGTTGLSYEQYF | TGTGCCAGCTCTCTCGGAACGACAGGGCTCTCCTACGAGCAGTACTTC
TRBJ2-2 | TRBV7-7 | . | TRBD1 | CASSPSGTGIAGELFF | TGTGCCAGCAGCCCTTCCGGGACAGGGATTGCCGGGGAGCTGTTTTTT
TRBJ2-2 | TRBV2 | . | TRBD1 | CASTPGQGASGELFF | TGTGCCAGCACTCCGGGACAGGGGGCGTCCGGGGAGCTGTTTTTT
TRBJ2-3 | TRBV18 | . | . | CASSTADTQYF | TGTGCCAGCTCTACTGCAGATACGCAGTATTTT
TRBJ1-2 | TRBV29-1 | . | . | CSVEFWAHYGYTF | TGCAGCGTTGAGTTCTGGGCTCACTATGGCTACACCTTC
TRBJ2-7 | TRBV5-6 | . | TRBD2 | CASSLQPSGMGEQYF | TGTGCCAGCAGCTTGCAACCTAGCGGCATGGGAGAGCAGTACTTC
TRBJ1-5 | TRBV19 | few | . | CASSTHDGNQPQHF | TGTGCCAGTAGTACTCACGACGGGAATCAGCCCCAGCATTTT
TRBJ2-7 | TRBV11-2 | . | TRBD1 | CASSSPRDRAYEQYF | TGTGCCAGCAGCTCCCCCCGGGACAGGGCCTACGAGCAGTACTTC
TRBJ1-1 | TRBV6-6 | . | . | CASKDSQNTEAFF | TGTGCCAGCAAAGACAGCCAGAACACTGAAGCTTTCTTT
TRBJ2-1 | TRBV5-1 | . | . | CASRIDYNEQFF | TGCGCCAGCAGAATAGACTACAATGAGCAGTTCTTC
TRBJ1-2 | TRBV2 | . | TRBD1 | CASSEWTGRHYGYTF | TGTGCCAGCAGTGAATGGACAGGGAGGCACTATGGCTACACCTTC
TRBJ2-3 | TRBV5-1 | . | TRBD1 | CASAGQGSTDTQYF | TGCGCCAGCGCGGGACAGGGTAGCACAGATACGCAGTATTTT
TRBJ2-1 | TRBV7-2 | . | . | CASSLDGSPYNEQFF | TGTGCCAGCAGCTTAGACGGGAGTCCCTACAATGAGCAGTTCTTC
TRBJ2-5 | TRBV13 | . | . | CASSFGGTQETQYF | TGTGCCAGCAGCTTTGGGGGGACCCAAGAGACCCAGTACTTC
TRBJ1-1 | TRBV7-2 | . | . | CASSANMNTEAFF | TGTGCCAGCAGCGCCAACATGAACACTGAAGCTTTCTTT
TRBJ2-2 | TRBV6-5 | . | . | CASSQGQELFF | TGTGCCAGCAGTCAGGGACAGGAGCTGTTTTTT
TRBJ1-5 | TRBV2 | . | . | CASSEEGFKEPQHF | TGTGCCAGCAGTGAAGAGGGGTTTAAGGAGCCCCAGCATTTT
TRBJ1-3 | TRBV19 | . | . | CASRTTGGVNTIYF | TGTGCCAGTAGAACGACAGGAGGTGTTAACACCATATATTTT
TRBJ2-1 | TRBV6-1 | . | TRBD2 | CASSEALLAGGYNEQFF | TGTGCCAGCAGTGAAGCGCTACTAGCGGGAGGCTACAATGAGCAGTTCTTC
TRBJ2-1 | TRBV19 | . | TRBD2 | CASSPRTSGIRSSYNEQFF | TGTGCCAGTAGTCCTCGGACTAGCGGCATCAGGAGCTCCTACAATGAGCAGTTCTTC
TRBJ2-7 | TRBV7-3 | . | . | CASSQGQTYEQYF | TGTGCCAGCAGCCAAGGACAGACCTACGAGCAGTACTTC
TRBJ2-7 | TRBV6-5 | . | TRBD2 | CASRSGGPYEQYF | TGTGCCAGCAGGAGCGGGGGCCCCTACGAGCAGTACTTC
TRBJ1-3 | TRBV5-1 | . | TRBD1 | CASSVQAGQGADTIYF | TGCGCCAGCAGCGTGCAAGCGGGACAGGGGGCTGACACCATATATTTT
TRBJ2-5 | TRBV11-3 | . | . | CASSAGPGQETQYF | TGTGCCAGCAGTGCGGGTCCAGGGCAAGAGACCCAGTACTTC
TRBJ2-7 | TRBV28 | . | . | CASREQGSSYEQYF | TGTGCCAGCCGTGAACAGGGAAGCTCCTACGAGCAGTACTTC
TRBJ1-2 | TRBV6-1 | . | . | CASSEAVRSYGYTF | TGTGCCAGCAGTGAAGCTGTAAGGTCCTATGGCTACACCTTC
TRBJ1-5 | TRBV5-8 | . | . | CASSLTGSGQPQHF | TGTGCCAGCAGCTTAACGGGGTCGGGGCAGCCCCAGCATTTT
TRBJ2-7 | TRBV2 | . | TRBD1 | CASTGQGHGRVRSYEQYF | TGTGCCAGCACGGGACAGGGACACGGTAGGGTTAGATCCTACGAGCAGTACTTC
TRBJ1-1 | TRBV11-3 | . | . | CASSLANRASYTEAFF | TGTGCCAGCAGCTTAGCCAACAGGGCGTCTTACACTGAAGCTTTCTTT
TRBJ2-3 | TRBV6-4 | . | . | CASSESGVLTDTQYF | TGTGCCAGCAGTGAATCGGGAGTTTTAACAGATACGCAGTATTTT
TRBJ2-2 | TRBV4-3 | once | TRBD2 | CASSHLAGGPQTGELFF | TGCGCCAGCAGCCACCTAGCGGGAGGGCCGCAAACCGGGGAGCTGTTTTTT
TRBJ2-7 | TRBV18 | . | . | CASSPGNTYEQYF | TGTGCCAGCTCACCAGGCAATACCTACGAGCAGTACTTC
TRBJ2-3 | TRBV15 | . | TRBD1 | CATSRSTGGQGTQYF | TGTGCCACCAGCAGATCGACAGGGGGCCAGGGTACGCAGTATTTT
TRBJ1-4 | TRBV28 | few | TRBD1 | CASSSGTVNEKLFF | TGTGCCAGCAGTTCGGGGACAGTCAATGAAAAACTGTTTTTT
TRBJ1-2 | TRBV19 | . | . | CASTNPPPRGHGYTF | TGTGCCAGTACCAACCCTCCCCCCCGGGGCCATGGCTACACCTTC
TRBJ2-7 | TRBV13 | . | TRBD1 | CASSLVRTGENAYEQYF | TGTGCCAGCAGCTTAGTCCGGACAGGGGAGAACGCCTACGAGCAGTACTTC
TRBJ2-3 | TRBV27 | . | TRBD1 | CASSLTGTGPSDTQYF | TGTGCCAGCAGTCTTACCGGGACAGGGCCATCAGATACGCAGTATTTT
TRBJ2-7 | TRBV25-1 | . | . | CASSEYNRRYEQYF | TGTGCCAGCAGTGAATATAATAGGAGGTACGAGCAGTACTTC
TRBJ2-1 | TRBV5-1 | . | . | CASSIRTVSSEQFF | TGCGCCAGCAGCATCCGGACAGTGTCGAGTGAGCAGTTCTTC
TRBJ1-3 | TRBV5-1 | . | . | CASSLVSPGRDSGNTIYF | TGCGCCAGCAGTCTGGTATCCCCGGGACGTGACTCTGGAAACACCATATATTTT